The 5 T cell receptor beta chains listed next were all sequenced from one sample in a study of T cell responses to AZD1222 COVID-19 vaccine. Method: immunoSEQ multiplex PCR; TCRdb's copy keeps in-frame clones and lacks some. This sample yields about 120,000 clones, of which roughly 87% are seen a single time; about 1.2% belongs to the top ten. The source material was peripheral blood, sampled on day 0 of AZD1222 vaccination. The receptors were gathered from an adult in good health.

The chain recombines TRBV6-5 with TRBJ2-1; 7 bases line up with TRBD1. The J segment lost 8 bases and the V segment lost 6 bases, leaving 13 bases of the junction unmatched. CDR1 is MNHEY and CDR2 is SVGAGI in the germline V gene. This CDR3 has 15 residues. CDR3 region: CASSRDRISGDEQFF. CDR3 coding DNA: TGTGCCAGCAGCCGGGACAGAATAAGTGGGGATGAGCAGTTCTTC.

The chain has TRBV7-2 and TRBJ1-4; TRBD1 matches 8 bases. Germline assignment: CDR1 SGHTA and CDR2 FQGNSA. The CDR3 loop spans 14 amino acids. V dropped 6 bases and J dropped 3; count of bases not matched to a gene: 3. The CDR3 is CASSWTGPNEKLFF. DNA for the CDR3: TGTGCCAGCAGTTGGACAGGGCCTAATGAAAAACTGTTTTTT.

This rearrangement joins TRBV27 to TRBJ2-1, with unresolved D. Per germline, CDR1 MNHEY and CDR2 SMNVEV (reference sequence). Trimming shortened V by 8 bases and J by 5 bases, and 16 bases separated the two germline ends. The CDR3 loop spans 14 amino acids. The CDR3 DNA follows: TGTGCCAGCGGCCCCCTGCCGCCCCACAATGAGCAGTTCTTC. Translated: CASGPLPPHNEQFF.

The chain recombines TRBV5-1 with TRBJ2-3; TRBD2 is a possible D gene (7 bases). This CDR3 is built from 18 residues. Trimming shortened V by 4 bases and J by 0 bases, and 21 bases separated the two germline ends. The germline V gene encodes CDR1 SGHRS and CDR2 YFSETQ. The chain's CDR3 is CASSTRGRGPPSTDTQYF. In DNA form, the CDR3 reads TGCGCCAGCAGCACCCGAGGGCGGGGGCCCCCTAGCACAGATACGCAGTATTTT.

V and J are TRBV15 and TRBJ1-5; TRBD1 aligns across 7 bases. Germline-derived CDR1 and CDR2 are LNHNV and YYDKDF (reference sequence). Losses at the gene ends were 8 bases for V and 4 bases for J; bases not matched to a gene: 8. The CDR3 spans 14 residues. CDR3 nucleotide sequence: TGTGCCACCCGAGCTCCAGGGGGGAATCAGCCCCAGCATTTT. Protein: CATRAPGGNQPQHF.